A selection of T cell receptor beta chains follows, all from one sample in a study of CD8 T cells in ankylosing spondylitis. In TCRdb, the 5' RACE reads were re-called with MiXCR into one record per CDR3 protein. The data contain roughly 280,000 distinct CDR3 sequences, around 20% of them seen just once; the ten biggest clones take up about 8.2%. The sequencing sample was made of blood, either unsorted or a sorted T cell fraction (not recorded which). These receptors originate from a male donor with ankylosing spondylitis or in good health (not recorded which). CDR3s include the opening cysteine and the closing phenylalanine or tryptophan. The order of the fields is J gene, D gene, V gene, clone size, CDR3 DNA, CDR3 protein. D genes are given only for firm matches. Clone size is not always given. Where it is, it says once, few, many or a class for expanded clones.

j_call: TRBJ1-1
d_call: NA
v_call: TRBV10-3
clone_size: few
cdr3_nt: TGTGCCATCAGCTTTCAGGGAGGGATGAACACTGAAGCTTTCTTT
cdr3_aa: CAISFQGGMNTEAFF

j_call: TRBJ2-1
d_call: NA
v_call: TRBV7-8
clone_size: NA
cdr3_nt: TGTGCCAGCAGCCCGGGGACAGGTAGGGGGGGCAATGAGCAGTTCTTC
cdr3_aa: CASSPGTGRGGNEQFF

j_call: TRBJ1-2
d_call: NA
v_call: TRBV6-1
clone_size: NA
cdr3_nt: TGTGCCAGCAGTGAATATCTGGGGTCCCCCTATGGCTACACCTTC
cdr3_aa: CASSEYLGSPYGYTF

j_call: TRBJ1-1
d_call: NA
v_call: TRBV11-2
clone_size: few
cdr3_nt: TGTGCCAGCAGAAGATCCCAGAGAGAGAACACTGAAGCTTTCTTT
cdr3_aa: CASRRSQRENTEAFF

j_call: TRBJ2-2
d_call: NA
v_call: TRBV12-3/TRBV12-4
clone_size: few
cdr3_nt: TGTGCCAGCACCCTCCGGGAGACCGGGGAGCTGTTTTTT
cdr3_aa: CASTLRETGELFF

j_call: TRBJ2-1
d_call: NA
v_call: TRBV2
clone_size: few
cdr3_nt: TGTGCCAGCAGTGGAGAGATGACAGGGTATGGGGATCCGGGACTAGAGGACTACAATGAGCAGTTCTTC
cdr3_aa: CASSGEMTGYGDPGLEDYNEQFF

j_call: TRBJ2-2
d_call: TRBD2
v_call: TRBV6-5
clone_size: many
cdr3_nt: TGTGCCAGCAGTTACCGCACCCGGGGGGTCAACACCGGGGAGCTGTTTTTT
cdr3_aa: CASSYRTRGVNTGELFF

j_call: TRBJ1-6
d_call: NA
v_call: TRBV27
clone_size: NA
cdr3_nt: TGTGCCAGCACCGTGACCGGGACACAGAATTCACCCCTCCACTTT
cdr3_aa: CASTVTGTQNSPLHF

j_call: TRBJ2-5
d_call: NA
v_call: TRBV2
clone_size: NA
cdr3_nt: TGTGCCGTTCCCTCTCCGGGACTCCGACAAGAGACCCAGTACTTC
cdr3_aa: CAVPSPGLRQETQYF

j_call: TRBJ2-1
d_call: TRBD2
v_call: TRBV13
clone_size: NA
cdr3_nt: TGTGCCAGCAGCTTATACGCCCGGAGAAGCGGGAGAAGGGCCTACAATGAGCAGTTCTTC
cdr3_aa: CASSLYARRSGRRAYNEQFF

j_call: TRBJ2-1
d_call: NA
v_call: TRBV12-3/TRBV12-4
clone_size: few
cdr3_nt: TGTGCCAGCAGTCCCGGACATCCACTCAACAATGAGCAGTTCTTC
cdr3_aa: CASSPGHPLNNEQFF

j_call: TRBJ1-4
d_call: TRBD1
v_call: TRBV4-2
clone_size: NA
cdr3_nt: TGTGCCAGCAGCCAACCCGAGACAGGGGGCGAGAAAAAACTGTTTTTT
cdr3_aa: CASSQPETGGEKKLFF

j_call: TRBJ2-2
d_call: NA
v_call: TRBV20-1
clone_size: few
cdr3_nt: TGCAGTGCTAGACCAACAGGTGTAGGCACCGGGGAGCTGTTTTTT
cdr3_aa: CSARPTGVGTGELFF

j_call: TRBJ1-2
d_call: NA
v_call: TRBV5-1
clone_size: NA
cdr3_nt: TGCGCCAGCAGCTTGGTTCCGGAGAATGGCTACACCTTC
cdr3_aa: CASSLVPENGYTF

j_call: TRBJ2-5
d_call: NA
v_call: TRBV20-1
clone_size: few
cdr3_nt: TGCAGTGCTAGTCCTGGTCAAGAGACCCAGTACTTC
cdr3_aa: CSASPGQETQYF

j_call: TRBJ2-1
d_call: TRBD1
v_call: TRBV5-1
clone_size: NA
cdr3_nt: TGCGCCAGCAGCAACCAACAGGGGGCGGTTGAGCAGTTCTTC
cdr3_aa: CASSNQQGAVEQFF

j_call: TRBJ2-5
d_call: TRBD2
v_call: TRBV30
clone_size: NA
cdr3_nt: TGTGCCTGCCTAACTAGCGGAGAGACCCAGTACTTC
cdr3_aa: CACLTSGETQYF

j_call: TRBJ2-1
d_call: TRBD1
v_call: TRBV29-1
clone_size: NA
cdr3_nt: TGCAGCGTTGAATGGGGACAGGGAGGGCCTAATGAGCAGTTCTTC
cdr3_aa: CSVEWGQGGPNEQFF

j_call: TRBJ2-5
d_call: TRBD2
v_call: TRBV6-5
clone_size: NA
cdr3_nt: TGTGCCAGCAGCTTACTAGCGGACGAAGAGACCCAGTACTTC
cdr3_aa: CASSLLADEETQYF

j_call: TRBJ2-2
d_call: TRBD2
v_call: TRBV20-1
clone_size: NA
cdr3_nt: TGCAGTGCTAGGGGACTAGCGGGGGAAAACACCGGGGAGCTGTTTTTT
cdr3_aa: CSARGLAGENTGELFF

j_call: TRBJ2-1
d_call: TRBD1
v_call: TRBV20-1
clone_size: NA
cdr3_nt: TGCAGTGCTTCGAGTGAGACCGGGACAGGGTTCTACAATGAGCAGTTCTTC
cdr3_aa: CSASSETGTGFYNEQFF

j_call: TRBJ2-3
d_call: NA
v_call: TRBV5-1
clone_size: many
cdr3_nt: TGCGCCAGCAGCTCCCCTAGCACAGATACGCAGTATTTT
cdr3_aa: CASSSPSTDTQYF

j_call: TRBJ2-3
d_call: NA
v_call: TRBV11-2
clone_size: NA
cdr3_nt: TGTGCCAGCAGCTTAGCAGGAAATACGCAGTATTTT
cdr3_aa: CASSLAGNTQYF

j_call: TRBJ2-1
d_call: TRBD2
v_call: TRBV11-2
clone_size: NA
cdr3_nt: TGTGCCAGCAGCTTCAACAGCGGGGGTTACAATGAGCAGTTCTTC
cdr3_aa: CASSFNSGGYNEQFF

j_call: TRBJ2-5
d_call: NA
v_call: TRBV29-1
clone_size: many
cdr3_nt: TGCAGCGTTGAAAAGGGGCAAGAGACCCAGTACTTC
cdr3_aa: CSVEKGQETQYF

j_call: TRBJ2-1
d_call: NA
v_call: TRBV20-1
clone_size: NA
cdr3_nt: TGCAGTGCTAGAGGCGGGAACCAATACAATGAGCAGTTCTTC
cdr3_aa: CSARGGNQYNEQFF

j_call: TRBJ2-2
d_call: NA
v_call: TRBV7-9
clone_size: many
cdr3_nt: TGTGCCAGCCTGGACCCCACCGGGGAGCTGTTTTTT
cdr3_aa: CASLDPTGELFF

j_call: TRBJ2-2
d_call: TRBD1
v_call: TRBV12-3/TRBV12-4
clone_size: few
cdr3_nt: TGTGCCAGCAGAAATGGACAGGGACGAACCGGGGAGCTGTTTTTT
cdr3_aa: CASRNGQGRTGELFF

j_call: TRBJ1-6
d_call: NA
v_call: TRBV5-1
clone_size: NA
cdr3_nt: TGCGCCAACAGCTTTGGGACACCCCCTTCACCCCTCCACTTT
cdr3_aa: CANSFGTPPSPLHF

j_call: TRBJ1-3
d_call: NA
v_call: TRBV2
clone_size: few
cdr3_nt: TGTGCCAGCAGTTCGGACGGAAACACCATATATTTT
cdr3_aa: CASSSDGNTIYF

j_call: TRBJ2-2
d_call: TRBD2
v_call: TRBV5-1
clone_size: NA
cdr3_nt: TGCGCCAGCAGCCCCTTAGCGGGAGGGCCGACCGGGGAGCTGTTTTTT
cdr3_aa: CASSPLAGGPTGELFF